This section outlines one T cell receptor beta chain sequence together with its context. Its antigen is not yet known. Base qualities were left out, and no much larger clone turns up one base away. This sample is part of a study of blood T cell repertoires in COVID-19 (dated by TCRdb to about 2020). Concerning the study at large: Samples covering the acute and convalescent phases of COVID-19 were provided by collaborators in the United States, Italy and Spain. The repertoires were released in a freely available public database meant as a resource for research on the immune response to SARS-CoV-2. The sample metadata nearly always contained a de-identified subject ID, COVID-19 status, age in years and sex. Where HLA class I and class II types were available, the types were taken from metadata supplied by the sample provider, not from assay-based typing. The samples were drawn from the first 160 participants of the ongoing ImmuneRACE study and from roughly 1,300 subjects provided by 6 global collaborators. The prospective study material was composed of cDNA or gDNA derived from T cells, B-cell-depleted T cells, or PBMCs. Subjects who had been exposed to COVID-19, were actively infected with it, or had recovered from it provided the deeply sampled blood TCRbeta repertoires that made up the dataset. The full study reports these points: The amount of clinical and demographic metadata varied by source and participant and was provided uncurated.

As encoded in the germline V gene, CDR1 is KGHDR while CDR2 is SFDVKD. Taken from cysteine to phenylalanine, the CDR3 has 15 residues. The kept DNA is CDR3 alone, 45 bases in frame from the first base. Trimming leaves V shorter by 7 bases and J shorter by 8 bases, with the junction holding 12 bases beyond the gene matches. A second Seattle source provided samples from volunteer blood donors who had recovered from COVID-19. Collaborating institutions collected whole blood in K2EDTA tubes following their own protocols. For TCRbeta analysis, collaborators shipped samples as frozen whole blood, isolated PBMCs, or DNA extracted from either of those sample types. TCRbeta CDR3 regions were amplified from genomic DNA by means of the immunoSEQ Assay, a bias-controlled multiplex PCR. The source study handled its data this way. The number of nucleated cells in each sample was estimated by amplification of reference gene primers within the assay. To quantify the absolute abundance of each unique TCRbeta CDR3 rearrangement, sequence reads were collapsed and filtered. Productive Simpson clonality was computed per sample as the square root of Simpson's diversity index over productive rearrangements. Held by TCRdb, this immuneACCESS table contains in-frame sequences only and omits some clones. Under half of the omission traces to an unresolved V gene where checked; the cause of the rest is unknown. V and J calls and clone size follow that table, whereas D and trimming were derived from the DNA. This sample gives about 310,000 clones in total; approximately 89% of them show up just once. 7.8% of the sample rests with the top ten.

This sequence originates from a woman between 50 and 59 years old who had recovered from COVID-19. The sequenced sample was peripheral blood. In this chain, TRBV24-1 is recombined with TRBJ2-4; the junction holds 8 bases that match TRBD2. The nucleotide sequence reads TGTGCCACCAGAATACGGGGGGGAGAGTCGGACATTCAGTACTTC. Translation gives CATRIRGGESDIQYF.